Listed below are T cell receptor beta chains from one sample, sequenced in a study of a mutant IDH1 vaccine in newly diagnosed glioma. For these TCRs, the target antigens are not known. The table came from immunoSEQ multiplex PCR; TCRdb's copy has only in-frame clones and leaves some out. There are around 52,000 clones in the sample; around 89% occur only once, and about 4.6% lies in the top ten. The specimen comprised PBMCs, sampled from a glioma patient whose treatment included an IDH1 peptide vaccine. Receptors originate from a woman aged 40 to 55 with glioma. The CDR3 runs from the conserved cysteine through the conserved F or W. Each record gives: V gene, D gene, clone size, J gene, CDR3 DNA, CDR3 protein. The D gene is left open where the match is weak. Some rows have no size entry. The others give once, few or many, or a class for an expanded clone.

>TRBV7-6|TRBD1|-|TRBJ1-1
TGTGCCAGCAGCTTAGGGACAGGGGGGGACACTGAAGCTTTCTTT
CASSLGTGGDTEAFF
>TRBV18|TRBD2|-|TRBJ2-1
TGTGCCAGCTCACCAAATCTAGCGGGGATGGATGAGCAGTTCTTC
CASSPNLAGMDEQFF
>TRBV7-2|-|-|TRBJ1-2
TGTGCCAGCAGCTTAGGGATAGGAGCTGGCTACACCTTC
CASSLGIGAGYTF
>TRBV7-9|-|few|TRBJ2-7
TGTGCCAGCAGCTTCGACGGTTCCTACGAGCAGTACTTC
CASSFDGSYEQYF
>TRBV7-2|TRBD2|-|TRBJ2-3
TGTGCCAGCAGCTCCCTGGGTAGCGGGAGTACAGATACGCAGTATTTT
CASSSLGSGSTDTQYF
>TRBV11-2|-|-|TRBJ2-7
TGTGCCAGCAGCCTTTCCTCCGGGGCGGGTGGATCCGAGCAGTACTTC
CASSLSSGAGGSEQYF
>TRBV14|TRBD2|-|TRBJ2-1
TGTGCCAGCAGCCAAGTACTAGCGGGAGGGCCCCGTAGCTCCTACAATGAGCAGTTCTTC
CASSQVLAGGPRSSYNEQFF
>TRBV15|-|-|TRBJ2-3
TGTGCCACCAGCAGAGTAAGGAGTAACGCAGATACGCAGTATTTT
CATSRVRSNADTQYF
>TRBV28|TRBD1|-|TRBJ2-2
TGTGCCAGCACCACAGGGGGTACCGGGGAGCTGTTTTTT
CASTTGGTGELFF
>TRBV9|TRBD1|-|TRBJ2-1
TGTGCCAGCAGCGTAAGGACAGGAACTTACAATGAGCAGTTCTTC
CASSVRTGTYNEQFF
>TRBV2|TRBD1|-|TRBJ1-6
TGTGCCAGCAGTAAACGACAGGGGGTCAATTCACCCCTCCACTTT
CASSKRQGVNSPLHF
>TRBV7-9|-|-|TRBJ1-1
TGTGCCAGCAGCACCCGACAGTACATGAACACTGAAGCTTTCTTT
CASSTRQYMNTEAFF
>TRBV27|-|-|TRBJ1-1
TGTGCCAGCAATCGGCGAGGAAGGACTGAAGCTTTCTTT
CASNRRGRTEAFF
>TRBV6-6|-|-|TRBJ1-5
TGTGCCAGCAGTTACATGAGCAATCAGCCCCAGCATTTT
CASSYMSNQPQHF
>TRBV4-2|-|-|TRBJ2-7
TGTGCCAGCAGCCAAGACCCTGCCCGCGGCGAGCAGTACTTC
CASSQDPARGEQYF
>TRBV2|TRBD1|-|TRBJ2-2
TGTGCCAGCAGTGATTTTTCGGGACAGCAGCTCACCGGGGAGCTGTTTTTT
CASSDFSGQQLTGELFF
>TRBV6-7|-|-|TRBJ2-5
TGTGCCAGCAGTTACTTCTCCCATCGGCGGAACCGGGAGACCCAGTACTTC
CASSYFSHRRNRETQYF
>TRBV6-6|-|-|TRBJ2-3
TGTGCCAGCAGTTACGGGCAATCCACAGATACGCAGTATTTT
CASSYGQSTDTQYF
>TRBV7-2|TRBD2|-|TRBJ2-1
TGTGCCAGCAGCACGAGCGGGGCCAATGAGCAGTTCTTC
CASSTSGANEQFF
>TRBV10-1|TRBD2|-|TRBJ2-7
TGCGCCAGCAGTGAGATTCTAGCGGACGAGCAGTACTTC
CASSEILADEQYF
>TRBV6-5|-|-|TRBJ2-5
TGTGCCAGCAGTTACTCGGGACATCAGTACTTC
CASSYSGHQYF
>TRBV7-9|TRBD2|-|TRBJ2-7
TGTGCCAGCAGTCTTAGCGGGAACGAGCAGTACTTC
CASSLSGNEQYF
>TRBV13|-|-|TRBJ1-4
TGTGCCAGCAGCTCAGTACAGTATAATGAAAAACTGTTTTTT
CASSSVQYNEKLFF
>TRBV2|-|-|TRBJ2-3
TGTGCCAGCAGTGAAATCGCATCCCTCACAGATACGCAGTATTTT
CASSEIASLTDTQYF
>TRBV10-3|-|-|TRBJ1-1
TGTGCCATCAGTGATCCCGGGGAGGGTCAGACTGAAGCTTTCTTT
CAISDPGEGQTEAFF
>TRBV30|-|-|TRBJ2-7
TGTGCCTGGAGTAGTGCGTACGAGCAGTACTTC
CAWSSAYEQYF
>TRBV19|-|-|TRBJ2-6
TGTGCCAGTAGTATGTTTCGGAGTCGAGGCTCTGGGGCCAACGTCCTGACTTTC
CASSMFRSRGSGANVLTF
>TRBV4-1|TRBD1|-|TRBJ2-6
TGCGCCAGCAGCCGGACAGGGAGTGGGGCCAACGTCCTGACTTTC
CASSRTGSGANVLTF
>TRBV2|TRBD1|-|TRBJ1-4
TGTGCCAGCAACCTACAGGGGCCCCAAACTAATGAAAAACTGTTTTTT
CASNLQGPQTNEKLFF
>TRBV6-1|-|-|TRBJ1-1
TGTGCCAGCAGTGGACAGAAGAACACTGAAGCTTTCTTT
CASSGQKNTEAFF